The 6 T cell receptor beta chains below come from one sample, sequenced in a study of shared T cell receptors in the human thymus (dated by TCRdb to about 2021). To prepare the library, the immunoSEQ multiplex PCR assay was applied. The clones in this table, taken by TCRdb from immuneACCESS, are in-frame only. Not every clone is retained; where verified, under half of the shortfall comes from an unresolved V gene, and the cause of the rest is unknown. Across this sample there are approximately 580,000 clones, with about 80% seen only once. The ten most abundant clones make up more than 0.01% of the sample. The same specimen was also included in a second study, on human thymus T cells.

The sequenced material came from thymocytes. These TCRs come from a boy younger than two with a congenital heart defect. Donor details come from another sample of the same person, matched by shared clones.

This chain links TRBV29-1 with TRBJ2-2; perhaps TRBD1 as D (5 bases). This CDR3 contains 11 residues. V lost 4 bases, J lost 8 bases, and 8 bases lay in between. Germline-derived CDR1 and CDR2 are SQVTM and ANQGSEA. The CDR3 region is CSVARAGELFF. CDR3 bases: TGCAGCGTTGCCAGGGCGGGGGAGCTGTTTTTT.

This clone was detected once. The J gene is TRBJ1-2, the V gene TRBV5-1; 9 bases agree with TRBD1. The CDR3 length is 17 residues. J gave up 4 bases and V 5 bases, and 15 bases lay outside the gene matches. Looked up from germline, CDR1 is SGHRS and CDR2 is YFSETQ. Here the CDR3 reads CASRGTGFQPSLYGYTF. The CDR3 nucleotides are TGCGCCAGCAGGGGGACAGGGTTTCAACCATCCCTCTATGGCTACACCTTC.

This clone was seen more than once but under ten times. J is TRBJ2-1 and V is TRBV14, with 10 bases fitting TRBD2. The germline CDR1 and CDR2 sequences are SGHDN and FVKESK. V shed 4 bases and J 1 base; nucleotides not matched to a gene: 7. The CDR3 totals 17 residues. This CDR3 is CASSPPGLAVSYNEQFF. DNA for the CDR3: TGTGCCAGCAGCCCCCCCGGACTAGCGGTTTCCTACAATGAGCAGTTCTTC.

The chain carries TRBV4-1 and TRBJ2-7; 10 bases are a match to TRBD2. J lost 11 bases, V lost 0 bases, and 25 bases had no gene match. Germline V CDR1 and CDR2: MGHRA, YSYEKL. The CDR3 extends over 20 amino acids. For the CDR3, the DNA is TGCGCCAGCAGCCAAGATGAATGGGTTCAGGCGAGCGGGAGGGGAGTTTTAAAGTACTTC. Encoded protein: CASSQDEWVQASGRGVLKYF.

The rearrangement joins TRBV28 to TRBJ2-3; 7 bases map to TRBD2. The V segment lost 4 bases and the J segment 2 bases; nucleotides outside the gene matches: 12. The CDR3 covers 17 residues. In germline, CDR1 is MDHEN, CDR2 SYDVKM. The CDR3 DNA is TGTGCCAGCAGTTGGGGGGAAGCGGGGCTTCTCACAGATACGCAGTATTTT. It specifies CASSWGEAGLLTDTQYF.

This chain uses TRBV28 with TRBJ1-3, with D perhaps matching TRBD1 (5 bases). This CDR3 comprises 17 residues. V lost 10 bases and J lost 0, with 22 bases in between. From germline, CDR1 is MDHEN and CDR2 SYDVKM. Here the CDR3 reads CAIQQAPNADSGNTIYF. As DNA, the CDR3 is TGTGCCATACAACAGGCACCGAATGCCGACTCTGGAAACACCATATATTTT.